The sequence of this TCR beta chain was determined in a study of blood T cell repertoires in COVID-19. Measured with immunoSEQ multiplex PCR; TCRdb has only the in-frame clones, and not every one. The sample has 150,000 to 200,000 clones, roughly 80% seen once. Trimming cost V 7 bases and J 2 bases, with 12 bases left between them. Germline V CDR1 and CDR2: LNHDA, SQIVND (reference sequence). The length of the CDR3 is 14 residues. The specimen sequenced was PBMCs or T cells enriched from blood (not recorded which). The rearrangement uses TRBV19 and TRBJ1-5, with no clear D. This TCR came from a man aged 50-59 years who had recovered from COVID-19. This CDR3 is CASKVAGGNQPQHF. The CDR3 bases are TGTGCCAGTAAGGTTGCGGGTGGCAATCAGCCCCAGCATTTT.